This entry features one T cell receptor (beta chain) sequence. Antigen: not known. The entry originates in a study of lymphopenia after photon versus proton radiotherapy. Study findings and constraints: Only patients who died were analyzed for survival; proton advantage is unproven.

TCRdb's table, derived via immunoSEQ multiplex PCR, lists solely in-frame clones and lacks some. Among approximately 17,000 clones listed, approximately 90% were seen once. The germline gives CDR1 LNHDA, CDR2 SQIVND (reference sequence). The CDR3 sequence is 16 residues long. Trimming stripped 0 bases from V and 0 bases from J, with 6 bases between. The sequence was collected from a woman aged 60-75 years with cholangiocarcinoma. Some clones in this sample may be carry-over from other donors' samples. This material consisted of peripheral blood, taken from a patient treated with proton-based radiotherapy. The genes are TRBV19 and TRBJ2-6; D gene unclear. The CDR3 nucleotides are TGTGCCAGTAGTATAGACGGCTACTCTGGGGCCAACGTCCTGACTTTC. Its translation: CASSIDGYSGANVLTF.